This T cell receptor (beta chain) was sequenced in a study of T cell changes during pregnancy in multiple sclerosis. This table comes from immunoSEQ multiplex PCR, and its TCRdb copy is limited to in-frame clones, with some not included. The sample has 70,000 to 95,000 clones; about 94% are singletons. V dropped 5 bases and J dropped 5; count of bases not matched to a gene: 12. This CDR3 contains 16 residues. CDR1 and CDR2 from the germline V gene are SGHTA and FQGNSA. The chain employs TRBV7-2 and TRBJ2-5; 9 bases match TRBD2. Sequencing was performed on peripheral blood, taken in the second trimester of pregnancy. The clonotype comes from a female donor in good health, enrolled as a control in a pregnancy study. This CDR3 is CASSHLGGGAQETQYF. Written as DNA, the CDR3 is TGTGCCAGCAGCCACCTTGGCGGGGGGGCGCAGGAGACCCAGTACTTC.